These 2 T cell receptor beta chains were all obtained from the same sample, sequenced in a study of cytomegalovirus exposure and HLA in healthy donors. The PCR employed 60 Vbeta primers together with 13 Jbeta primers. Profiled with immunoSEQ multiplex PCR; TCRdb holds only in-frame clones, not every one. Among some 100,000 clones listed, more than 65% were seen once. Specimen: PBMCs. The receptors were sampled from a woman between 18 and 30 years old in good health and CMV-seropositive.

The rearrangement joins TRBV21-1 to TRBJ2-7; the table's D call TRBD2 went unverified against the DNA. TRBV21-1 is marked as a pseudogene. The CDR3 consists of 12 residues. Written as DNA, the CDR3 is TGTGCCAGCATCCCGTGTGCCTACGAGCAGTACTTC. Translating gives CASIPCAYEQYF.

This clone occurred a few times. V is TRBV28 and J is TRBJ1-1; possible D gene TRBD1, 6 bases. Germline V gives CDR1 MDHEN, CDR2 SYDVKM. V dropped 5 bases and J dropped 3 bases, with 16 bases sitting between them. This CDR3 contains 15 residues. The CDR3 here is CASSAVWKGDTEAFF. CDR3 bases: TGTGCCAGCAGTGCCGTTTGGAAGGGGGACACTGAAGCTTTCTTT.